Following are 10 T cell receptor beta chains from one sample sequenced in a study of blood T cell repertoires in COVID-19 (dated by TCRdb to about 2020). Receptor amplification or capture employed the immunoSEQ multiplex PCR assay. Not all clones reach the TCRdb copy of this immuneACCESS table, which keeps in-frame sequences only. Checked studies attribute under half of the gap to unresolved V genes and leave the rest unexplained. Here the sample has about 240,000 clones; roughly 86% occur a single time. The biggest ten clones account for approximately 3.5% of the sample. Sequenced input: PBMCs or T cells enriched from blood (not recorded which). These TCRs come from a woman aged 35 to 49 with acute COVID-19.

V and J are TRBV29-1 and TRBJ2-3; TRBD1 agrees at 7 bases. V was pared by 7 bases and J by 3 bases, with 13 bases of the junction left unmatched. Looked up from germline, CDR1 is SQVTM and CDR2 is ANQGSEA. This CDR3 has 15 amino acids. In DNA form, the CDR3 reads TGCAGCGAAAGATCTCCGGGACAGCGAACAGATACGCAGTATTTT. Amino acids: CSERSPGQRTDTQYF.

The chain carries TRBV5-1 and TRBJ1-1; D remains ambiguous. Trimming took 1 base from V and 1 from J, leaving 5 bases between them. The CDR3 spans 13 residues. Germline V CDR1 and CDR2: SGHRS, YFSETQ. The CDR3 spells CASSLSPNTEAFF. The CDR3 region has the DNA TGCGCCAGCAGCTTGAGCCCGAACACTGAAGCTTTCTTT.

The CDR3 loop reads CASSPRPGRENTDTQYF. CDR3 DNA sequence: TGTGCCAGCTCACCGCGCCCAGGGCGGGAGAACACAGATACGCAGTATTTT. The rearrangement links TRBV18 to TRBJ2-3; 7 bases align to TRBD2. V shed 3 bases, J shed 2 bases, and the junction held 11 bases outside the gene matches. CDR3 length: 17 residues. Germline CDR1 reads KGHSH; CDR2 reads LQKENI. The variable domain in full, completed from reference TRBV18 and TRBJ2-3, reads NAGVMQNPRHLVRRRGQEARLRCSPMKGHSHVYWYRQLPEEGLKFMVYLQKENIIDESGMPKERFSAEFPKEGPSILRIQQVVRGDSAAYFCASSPRPGRENTDTQYFGPGTRLTVL.

This clone was counted a few times. Other DNA sequences from this sample encode an identical CDR3 as well. The CDR3: CASSEAPTGSTEAFF. In nucleotides, the CDR3 is TGTGCCAGCAGTGAAGCCCCGACAGGGAGCACTGAAGCTTTCTTT. The chain is built from TRBV6-1 and TRBJ1-1; 7 nucleotides match TRBD1. The length of the CDR3 is 15 residues. Germline CDR1 and CDR2: MNHNS and SASEGT. V shed 0 bases and J 4 bases; nucleotides not matched to a gene: 5.

A single count supports this clone. The chain links TRBV6-5 to TRBJ2-7; 9 bases line up with TRBD1. CDR1 is MNHEY and CDR2 is SVGAGI in the germline V gene. Unmatched junction bases numbered 15, after V lost 9 bases and J lost 6 bases. This CDR3 is 15 amino acids long. CDR3 DNA sequence: TGTGCCAGTAAACTCACCGGGACAGGGACCCTCGAGCAGTACTTC. This gives the protein CASKLTGTGTLEQYF.

The count of this clone is one. This chain links TRBV18 with TRBJ2-2; TRBD2 is a possible D gene (6 bases). Trimming took 0 bases from V and 1 from J, leaving 9 bases between them. Germline V gives CDR1 KGHSH, CDR2 LQKENI. The CDR3 consists of 16 residues. Here the CDR3 DNA reads TGTGCCAGCTCACCACCCAGCGGGTGGAACACCGGGGAGCTGTTTTTT. As protein: CASSPPSGWNTGELFF.

This chain links TRBV6-5 with TRBJ1-1, with TRBD1 as a possible D gene (6 bases). Germline V CDR1 and CDR2: MNHEY, SVGAGI. V was shortened by 6 bases and J by 4 bases, with 15 bases between the two germline ends. There are 14 residues in the CDR3. The CDR3 is CASRKGGASTEAFF. In DNA, the CDR3 is TGTGCCAGCAGAAAGGGGGGGGCATCCACTGAAGCTTTCTTT.

V is TRBV15 and J is TRBJ1-4; 7 bases fit TRBD1. The length of the CDR3 is 17 residues. The V segment lost 5 bases and the J segment 2 bases; nucleotides outside the gene matches: 11. Germline values: CDR1 LNHNV, CDR2 YYDKDF (reference sequence). The CDR3 loop is CATSRILSTGTNEKLFF. The CDR3 DNA follows: TGTGCCACCAGCCGAATACTTTCGACAGGGACTAATGAAAAACTGTTTTTT.

This clone was detected once. The sample holds other DNA sequences that translate to the same CDR3. The CDR3: CASSRQGNTEAFF. The CDR3 DNA is TGTGCCAGCAGTCGACAGGGAAATACTGAAGCTTTCTTT. The rearrangement uses TRBV12-3 or TRBV12-4 and TRBJ1-1, with 7 positions matching TRBD1. J gave up 5 bases and V 5 bases, and 5 bases lay outside the gene matches. The CDR3 runs 13 residues.

This chain connects TRBV25-1 to TRBJ2-1; 7 bases are a match to TRBD2. With 6 bases clipped from V and 4 bases from J, the junction kept 9 bases outside the gene matches. The germline V gene has CDR1 MGHDK and CDR2 SYGVNS. CDR3 length: 15 residues. CDR3 in DNA: TGTGCCAGCAGCCGACCGGGGGGAGGGTACAATGAGCAGTTCTTC. It encodes CASSRPGGGYNEQFF.